Listed here are 32 T cell receptor beta chains from one sample, sequenced in a study of blood T cell repertoires in COVID-19. Sequenced by immunoSEQ multiplex PCR; TCRdb stores in-frame clones only, minus some. In the table there are about 220,000 clones, 88% of which are singletons. Source material: PBMCs or T cells enriched from blood (not recorded which). Receptors originate from a woman in her 30s who had recovered from COVID-19.

The genes are TRBV2 and TRBJ1-3, with D uncertain. The CDR3 sequence is 13 residues long. Looked up from germline, CDR1 is SNHLY and CDR2 is FYNNEI. Trimming cost V 6 bases and J 0 bases, with 6 bases left between them. CDR3 amino acids: CASRGVSGNTIYF. CDR3 nucleotides: TGTGCCAGCAGGGGAGTCTCTGGAAACACCATATATTTT.

A note on this clone: This sample also contains other DNA sequences that code for the same CDR3. V and J are TRBV9 and TRBJ1-3; D unclear. V dropped 0 bases and J dropped 4 bases, with 11 bases sitting between them. The CDR3 runs to 15 residues. CDR1 is SGDLS, CDR2 YYNGEE, per germline. CDR3 sequence: CASSVGTGGGNTIYF. The DNA for the CDR3 is TGTGCCAGCAGCGTAGGAACGGGAGGCGGAAACACCATATATTTT.

The chain recombines TRBV6-5 with TRBJ1-1, with 8 bases matching TRBD1. V shed 5 bases and J 5 bases; nucleotides not matched to a gene: 10. Per germline, CDR1 MNHEY and CDR2 SVGAGI. The CDR3 length is 15 residues. The CDR3 sequence: CASSRLTGGGTEAFF. DNA of the CDR3: TGTGCCAGCAGTCGACTTACAGGGGGTGGAACTGAAGCTTTCTTT.

The chain has TRBV19 and TRBJ1-2; 7 bases map to TRBD1. This CDR3 has 13 residues. Germline V gives CDR1 LNHDA, CDR2 SQIVND (reference sequence). Trimming cost V 5 bases and J 5 bases; bases outside gene matches: 5. This CDR3 reads CASSEQGRYGYTF. The DNA for the CDR3 is TGTGCCAGTAGTGAACAGGGGAGGTATGGCTACACCTTC.

The chain links TRBV12-3 or TRBV12-4 to TRBJ2-7, with D possibly matching TRBD2 (6 bases). Trimming cost V 3 bases and J 3 bases, with 9 bases left between them. The length of the CDR3 is 13 residues. The CDR3 loop reads CASSLGRDYEQYF. The CDR3 bases are TGTGCCAGCAGTTTGGGGCGGGACTACGAGCAGTACTTC.

This rearrangement joins TRBV5-1 to TRBJ1-2; D unclear. There are 13 residues in the CDR3. Trimming shortened V by 1 base and J by 3 bases, and 7 bases separated the two germline ends. CDR1 SGHRS and CDR2 YFSETQ come from the germline V gene. The CDR3 DNA reads TGCGCCAGCAGCTTGTCTCTAGACTATGGCTACACCTTC. This codes for CASSLSLDYGYTF.

This chain connects TRBV10-3 to TRBJ1-3; D may be TRBD1 (5 bases). Trimming cost V 11 bases and J 4 bases, with 21 bases left between them. The germline gives CDR1 ENHRY, CDR2 SYGVKD. This CDR3 contains 15 residues. The CDR3 region has the DNA TGTGCCGTAGGCAAGGACACCTCGGTAGGAAACACCATATATTTT. Its translation: CAVGKDTSVGNTIYF.

This chain connects TRBV5-1 to TRBJ2-4, with 9 bases identical to TRBD1. Unmatched junction bases numbered 5, after V lost 6 bases and J lost 7 bases. Germline V gene data show CDR1 as SGHRS and CDR2 as YFSETQ. The CDR3 is 13 amino acids. The CDR3, as DNA: TGCGCCAGCATGGGGGACAGGGTCAACATTCAGTACTTC. This sequence encodes CASMGDRVNIQYF.

This clone was picked up one time. This chain uses TRBV5-1 with TRBJ2-3, with D hard to call. The CDR3 sequence is 14 residues long. Per the germline V gene, CDR1 is SGHRS and CDR2 is YFSETQ. V lost 0 bases, J lost 6 bases, and 11 bases lay in between. CDR3 protein: CASSLGDLLDTQYF. The CDR3 bases are TGCGCCAGCAGCTTGGGAGATTTGCTGGATACGCAGTATTTT.

The chain uses TRBV10-3 and TRBJ1-1, with D possibly being TRBD1 (6 bases). V lost 5 bases and J 4 bases, leaving 20 bases between the germline ends. Germline CDR1 is ENHRY and CDR2 is SYGVKD. The CDR3 covers 16 residues. Written as DNA, the CDR3 is TGTGCCATCAGTTATTTGGGTCAGGGGCGCGGCACTGAAGCTTTCTTT. It codes for CAISYLGQGRGTEAFF.

The chain carries TRBV7-3 and TRBJ1-1; D not certain. From germline, CDR1 is SGHTA and CDR2 FQGTGA. Trimming removed 3 bases at V and 1 base at J, with 9 bases between. The CDR3 length is 14 residues. CDR3 bases: TGTGCCAGCAGCTTGACACCTGAGAACACTGAAGCTTTCTTT. Translation: CASSLTPENTEAFF.

This clone was seen a handful of times. This rearrangement joins TRBV19 to TRBJ1-1; 7 bases agree with TRBD1. The CDR3 covers 15 residues. Germline V CDR1 and CDR2: LNHDA, SQIVND (reference sequence). J lost 5 bases, V lost 4 bases, and 10 bases had no gene match. The chain's CDR3 is CASSTSRGGRTEAFF. As DNA, the CDR3 is TGTGCCAGTAGTACGAGTAGAGGGGGCCGAACTGAAGCTTTCTTT.

This clone was recorded once. The gene calls are TRBV5-1 and TRBJ2-2, with D maybe TRBD1 (6 bases). The CDR3 contains 15 residues. Germline lookup yields CDR1 SGHRS and CDR2 YFSETQ. With 2 bases removed from V and 0 bases from J, the gap between germline ends came to 8 bases. The CDR3 is CASSFDRTNTGELFF. As DNA, the CDR3 is TGCGCCAGCAGCTTTGACAGGACGAACACCGGGGAGCTGTTTTTT.

J is TRBJ2-2 and V is TRBV4-3, with 7 bases that match TRBD1. Per germline, CDR1 LGHNA and CDR2 YSLEER. Trimming took 0 bases from V and 7 from J; bases not matched to a gene: 8. The CDR3 runs to 16 residues. CDR3 sequence (DNA): TGCGCCAGCAGCCAAGATTGGCAGGGGGACGGCGGGGAGCTGTTTTTT. Protein product: CASSQDWQGDGGELFF.

This clone was seen only once. The chain is built from TRBV9 and TRBJ2-7, with 11 nucleotides matching TRBD1. Unmatched junction bases numbered 4, after V lost 0 bases and J lost 5 bases. Germline V CDR1 and CDR2: SGDLS, YYNGEE. This CDR3 contains 15 residues. The CDR3 is CASSVAGTGGDEQYF. CDR3 nucleotide sequence: TGTGCCAGCAGCGTAGCGGGGACAGGGGGGGACGAGCAGTACTTC.

This clone was observed once. The chain couples TRBV2 to TRBJ2-1; D may be TRBD1 (5 bases). The germline CDR1 and CDR2 sequences are SNHLY and FYNNEI. This CDR3 region has 15 residues. V was trimmed by 2 bases and J by 7 bases, leaving 15 bases between them. Here the CDR3 DNA reads TGTGCCAGCAGTGAATGGGTGACAGATAGGAATGAGCAGTTCTTC. Encoded protein: CASSEWVTDRNEQFF.

V gene TRBV27 combines with J gene TRBJ1-5; D is uncertain. Trimming cost V 0 bases and J 3 bases, with 6 bases left between them. CDR3 size: 14 residues. Germline loops: CDR1 MNHEY, CDR2 SMNVEV (reference sequence). The CDR3: CASSLSSFNQPQHF. The CDR3 nucleotides read TGTGCCAGCAGTTTATCCAGTTTCAATCAGCCCCAGCATTTT.

The gene calls are TRBV6-5 and TRBJ1-1; TRBD1 is a possible D gene (5 bases). Germline assignment: CDR1 MNHEY and CDR2 SVGAGI. With 0 bases removed from V and 4 bases from J, the gap between germline ends came to 12 bases. The CDR3 is 15 residues long. In DNA form, the CDR3 reads TGTGCCAGCAGTTACTCATACGGGGGGTTCACTGAAGCTTTCTTT. This sequence encodes CASSYSYGGFTEAFF.

CDR3 sequence reads: CASSQDREVSGNTIYF. The CDR3 nucleotides read TGTGCCAGCAGCCAAGACAGGGAGGTTTCGGGAAACACCATATATTTT. The V gene is TRBV4-2, the J gene TRBJ1-3, with D possibly TRBD1 on 5 matching bases. Trimming left V 0 bases short and J 4 bases short, with 13 bases between. CDR3 length: 16 residues. Germline lookup yields CDR1 LGHNA and CDR2 YNFKEQ.

The chain is built from TRBV7-9 and TRBJ1-1; D is unclear. Deletions cut 5 bases from V and 5 bases from J, with 12 bases between. The CDR3 runs 13 residues. Germline CDR1 reads SEHNR; CDR2 reads FQNEAQ (reference sequence). The CDR3 DNA sequence: TGTGCCAGCAGCCTCACGACAACAACTGAAGCTTTCTTT. This codes for CASSLTTTTEAFF.

V is TRBV5-6 and J is TRBJ1-4; D not resolved. The CDR3 sequence is 14 residues long. Trimming took 4 bases from V and 6 from J, leaving 13 bases between them. Germline assignment: CDR1 SGHDT and CDR2 YYEEEE. The CDR3 here is CASSVEVGDEKLFF. CDR3 nucleotide sequence: TGTGCCAGCAGCGTGGAGGTCGGGGATGAAAAACTGTTTTTT.

The rearrangement links TRBV6-2 or TRBV6-3 to TRBJ2-7, with a weak D call TRBD2 (6 bases). Between the trimmed V and J ends, which lost 0 bases and 2 bases, there was a span of 8 bases. Germline CDR1 is MNHEY and CDR2 is SVGEGT. This CDR3 is 14 amino acids long. DNA of the CDR3: TGTGCCAGCAGTTACTCCTGGGGGGCCTACGAGCAGTACTTC. The encoded protein is CASSYSWGAYEQYF.

V and J are TRBV13 and TRBJ2-1; TRBD2 agrees at 8 bases. After removal of 5 bases from V and 6 bases from J, the junction contained 6 bases not matched to a gene. This CDR3 region has 14 residues. CDR1 PRHDT and CDR2 FYEKMQ come from the germline V gene (reference sequence). CDR3 sequence reads: CASSPRTSPNEQFF. The CDR3 DNA reads TGTGCCAGCAGCCCCCGGACTAGCCCCAATGAGCAGTTCTTC.

As for this clone: Additional DNA sequences in this sample encode the identical CDR3. The chain joins TRBV29-1 to TRBJ1-1; 11 positions match TRBD1. The CDR3 has 13 residues. With V trimmed by 6 bases and J by 2 bases, 2 bases remained unmatched. Germline CDR1 and CDR2: SQVTM and ANQGSEA. The CDR3 region is CSVGTGGNTEAFF. DNA of the CDR3: TGCAGCGTCGGGACAGGGGGAAACACTGAAGCTTTCTTT.

Comment on this clone: A junction end diverges from the germline sequence, so it may reflect a read error. The chain employs TRBV7-9 and TRBJ1-2; TRBD1 matches 8 bases. In germline, CDR1 is SEHNR, CDR2 FQNEAQ (reference sequence). The CDR3 extends over 17 amino acids. The CDR3 is CASRLEGALQGADGYTF. CDR3 in DNA: TGTGCCAGCAGGTTAGAGGGGGCCCTGCAGGGGGCTGATGGCTACACCTTC.

The genes are TRBV5-4 and TRBJ2-5; 8 bases fit TRBD2. CDR1 and CDR2 (germline): SGHNT, YYREEE (reference sequence). The length of the CDR3 is 14 residues. The ends lost 7 bases at V and 0 bases at J; junction bases unmatched: 5. Here the CDR3 reads CASSGGRYQETQYF. The CDR3 region has the DNA TGTGCCAGCTCTGGCGGGAGGTACCAAGAGACCCAGTACTTC.

The chain carries TRBV5-4 and TRBJ2-2; 8 bases are shared with TRBD1. With V trimmed by 2 bases and J by 6 bases, 6 bases remained unmatched. Germline lookup yields CDR1 SGHNT and CDR2 YYREEE (reference sequence). The CDR3 covers 15 residues. The CDR3 sequence is CASSFGQGVAGELFF. The CDR3, as DNA: TGTGCCAGCAGCTTTGGACAGGGCGTAGCCGGGGAGCTGTTTTTT.

The chain has TRBV10-3 and TRBJ1-4, with D possibly TRBD1 on 5 matching bases. The CDR3 sequence is 14 residues long. Germline lookup yields CDR1 ENHRY and CDR2 SYGVKD. V lost 6 bases to trimming and J lost 5 bases, with 13 bases between them. In DNA form, the CDR3 reads TGTGCCATCAGCCCCGGCAGGGCAAATGAAAAACTGTTTTTT. Protein: CAISPGRANEKLFF.

This rearrangement joins TRBV6-6 to TRBJ2-1, with TRBD1 matching 9 bases. Trimming cost V 6 bases and J 5 bases; bases outside gene matches: 8. The CDR3 sequence is 15 residues long. Germline CDR1 MNHNY, CDR2 SVGAGI (reference sequence). CDR3 protein: CASRKTGGVDNEQFF. The CDR3 nucleotides read TGTGCCAGCAGAAAGACAGGGGGTGTAGACAATGAGCAGTTCTTC.

Here the CDR3 reads CAIPSSGNTIYF. Here the CDR3 DNA reads TGTGCCATCCCGAGCTCTGGAAACACCATATATTTT. This chain joins TRBV27 and TRBJ1-3; D is unclear. The V gene's germline CDR1 is MNHEY and CDR2 SMNVEV (reference sequence). The CDR3 has 12 amino acids. V lost 10 bases to trimming and J lost 0 bases, with 7 bases between them.

The V and J genes are TRBV18 and TRBJ2-2; the D gene is possibly TRBD2 (6 bases). The V end lost 3 bases, the J end lost 5 bases, and 19 bases lay between the germline ends. Germline CDR1 and CDR2: KGHSH and LQKENI. The length of the CDR3 is 17 residues. The chain's CDR3 is CASSPRGEASRTGELFF. CDR3 DNA sequence: TGTGCCAGCTCACCTAGAGGGGAGGCTTCTAGGACCGGGGAGCTGTTTTTT.

V usage is TRBV6-5 and J usage is TRBJ2-1, with no clear D. Trimming took off 6 bases at V and 5 bases at J, with 11 bases between the two ends. This CDR3 spans 13 amino acids. CDR1 is MNHEY and CDR2 is SVGAGI in the germline V gene. The CDR3 protein is CASSPTENNEQFF. The CDR3 nucleotides read TGTGCCAGCAGCCCAACAGAGAACAATGAGCAGTTCTTC.